These 20 T cell receptor beta chains were sequenced from one sample in a study of Graves' ophthalmopathy and Graves' hyperthyroidism. RNA transcripts yielded amplified TCR beta CDR3 regions. Following a first-round RT-PCR that used HTBI primers, a second-round multiplex PCR was carried out. TCRdb re-called the multiplex PCR reads with MiXCR, one entry per CDR3 protein. The top ten hold approximately 1.4% of the sample, which has some 400,000 distinct CDR3 sequences, around 18% seen once. Sequencing was performed on peripheral blood. The receptors stem from a woman aged 18-35 years with Graves' ophthalmopathy.

This clonotype was observed at least ten times. The V and J genes are TRBV10-3 and TRBJ1-2, with TRBD1 identical over 9 bases. CDR1 is ENHRY and CDR2 is SYGVKD in the germline V gene. The CDR3 has 14 amino acids. V gave up 4 bases and J gave up 4 bases; unmatched junction bases: 4. The CDR3, as DNA: TGTGCCATCAGTGGCGGACAGGGGACCTATGGCTACACCTTC. Residues: CAISGGQGTYGYTF.

This clonotype was found many times. The chain uses TRBV19 and TRBJ2-5, with D uncertain. This CDR3 has 17 amino acids. V was trimmed by 4 bases and J by 0 bases, leaving 18 bases between them. Germline V gene lookup returns CDR1 LNHDA and CDR2 SQIVND (reference sequence). CDR3: CASSTMGGVSYQETQYF. CDR3 sequence (DNA): TGTGCCAGTAGTACGATGGGTGGGGTTTCGTACCAAGAGACCCAGTACTTC. The full variable domain, its missing parts supplied by reference TRBV19 and TRBJ2-5, is DGGITQSPKYLFRKEGQNVTLSCEQNLNHDAMYWYRQDPGQGLRLIYYSQIVNDFQKGDIAEGYSVSREKKESFPLTVTSAQKNPTAFYLCASSTMGGVSYQETQYFGPGTRLLVL.

This clonotype occurred many times. The gene calls are TRBV12-3 or TRBV12-4 and TRBJ2-2, with D hard to call. V was clipped by 5 bases and J by 4 bases, with 8 bases between them. This CDR3 is 13 amino acids long. DNA of the CDR3: TGTGCCAGCAGTCCCCGTGGCACCGGGGAGCTGTTTTTT. Its protein is CASSPRGTGELFF.

This clonotype was counted many times. The CDR3: CASTPGDFRSTIYF. Here the CDR3 DNA reads TGTGCCAGCACCCCAGGGGACTTTCGAAGCACCATATATTTT. This chain uses TRBV6-2 or TRBV6-3 with TRBJ1-3; possible D gene TRBD1, 6 bases. The CDR3 covers 14 residues. Trimming removed 7 bases at V and 9 bases at J, with 19 bases between. Germline CDR1 is MNHEY and CDR2 is SVGEGT.

CDR3 DNA sequence: TGTGCCAGCAGTCCCCGCTCGGCTCGATGGGAGACCCAGTACTTC. Amino acid sequence: CASSPRSARWETQYF. V is TRBV6-1 and J is TRBJ2-5; the D is unclear. The CDR3 length is 15 residues. In germline, CDR1 is MNHNS, CDR2 SASEGT. The V gene lost 5 bases and the J gene lost 5 bases, with 18 bases spanning the gap.

The sample holds a few counts of this clonotype. J is TRBJ1-5 and V is TRBV6-1; D is possibly TRBD1 (6 bases). The CDR3 contains 17 residues. Germline V CDR1 and CDR2: MNHNS, SASEGT. The V end lost 6 bases, the J end lost 1 base, and 19 bases lay between the germline ends. The CDR3 coding sequence is TGTGCCAGCAGCCCTCGTTCGGGGGCATTGAGCAATCAGCCCCAGCATTTT. Protein: CASSPRSGALSNQPQHF.

This rearrangement joins TRBV6-1 to TRBJ2-5, with a weak D call TRBD1 (5 bases). The CDR3 loop spans 14 amino acids. The germline V gene encodes CDR1 MNHNS and CDR2 SASEGT. V lost 4 bases and J 5 bases, leaving 14 bases between the germline ends. CDR3 residues: CASSAPRAYETQYF. The CDR3 region has the DNA TGTGCCAGCAGTGCCCCCAGGGCGTATGAGACCCAGTACTTC.

The chain couples TRBV10-3 to TRBJ2-6; D not resolved. Germline V gene lookup returns CDR1 ENHRY and CDR2 SYGVKD. This CDR3 contains 15 residues. The V end was cut by 0 bases, the J end by 0 bases, with 3 bases between. The CDR3 reads CAISESDSGANVLTF. The DNA for the CDR3 is TGTGCCATCAGTGAGTCGGACTCTGGGGCCAACGTCCTGACTTTC.

This clonotype occurred many times. The chain is built from TRBV3-1 and TRBJ1-2; 7 bases are a match to TRBD1. Germline V gene data show CDR1 as LGHDT and CDR2 as YNNKEL (reference sequence). The CDR3 runs to 15 residues. J was trimmed by 4 bases and V by 4 bases; bases with no gene match: 9. The CDR3 DNA is TGTGCCAGCAGCCCGACAGGGAAGGGCAGCTATGGCTACACCTTC. It is translated as CASSPTGKGSYGYTF. Combining the CDR3 with reference TRBV3-1 and TRBJ1-2 gives the whole variable domain DTAVSQTPKYLVTQMGNDKSIKCEQNLGHDTMYWYKQDSKKFLKIMFSYNNKELIINETVPNRFSPKSPDKAHLNLHINSLELGDSAVYFCASSPTGKGSYGYTFGSGTRLTVV.

The rearrangement joins TRBV7-2 to TRBJ1-1; TRBD1 is a possible D gene (6 bases). V gave up 5 bases and J gave up 3 bases, with 13 bases separating them. This CDR3 spans 14 amino acids. Germline-derived CDR1 and CDR2 are SGHTA and FQGNSA. The CDR3 region has the DNA TGTGCCAGCAGCCGGGACACCTTTTACACTGAAGCTTTCTTT. Translated: CASSRDTFYTEAFF.

The rearrangement links TRBV12-3 or TRBV12-4 to TRBJ2-2; tentative D call: TRBD1 (6 bases). The CDR3 totals 15 residues. Trimming took off 4 bases at V and 6 bases at J, with 15 bases between the two ends. The CDR3 reads CASSSETQGPGELFF. As DNA, the CDR3 is TGTGCCAGCAGTTCAGAGACACAGGGTCCCGGGGAGCTGTTTTTT.

This clonotype was seen ten or more times. The V and J genes are TRBV20-1 and TRBJ1-5; D possibly corresponds to TRBD1 (5 bases). V was trimmed by 5 bases and J by 2 bases, leaving 7 bases between them. Germline lookup yields CDR1 DFQATT and CDR2 SNEGSKA (reference sequence). The CDR3 runs to 12 residues. CDR3 region: CSAGGGNQPQHF. DNA of the CDR3: TGCAGTGCTGGGGGGGGCAATCAGCCCCAGCATTTT.

This clonotype was picked up many times. The gene calls are TRBV11-2 and TRBJ2-3; 12 bases are shared with TRBD2. This CDR3 spans 15 amino acids. Looked up from germline, CDR1 is SGHAT and CDR2 is FQNNGV. V was clipped by 5 bases and J by 4 bases; unmatched bases: 4. CDR3 sequence reads: CASSLTSGRADTQYF. The CDR3 DNA reads TGTGCCAGCAGCCTGACTAGCGGGAGAGCAGATACGCAGTATTTT.

This sequence joins TRBV28 and TRBJ2-5; no reliable D call. Germline V gene sequence: CDR1 MDHEN, CDR2 SYDVKM. V gave up 2 bases and J gave up 2 bases, with 9 bases separating them. CDR3 size: 14 residues. The CDR3 is CASSLEYLQETQYF. CDR3 DNA sequence: TGTGCCAGCAGTTTAGAGTACTTGCAAGAGACCCAGTACTTC.

The chain employs TRBV6-2 or TRBV6-3 and TRBJ2-7; 11 nucleotides line up with TRBD2. The V and J ends lost 8 bases and 3 bases, in that order; junction bases with no gene match: 12. Looked up from germline, CDR1 is MNHEY and CDR2 is SVGEGT. This CDR3 has 16 residues. CDR3 protein: CASASPLGTSGYEQYF. The CDR3 DNA sequence: TGTGCCAGCGCTTCACCCCTTGGGACTAGCGGCTACGAGCAGTACTTC.

In this sample, this clonotype turned up many times. This chain joins TRBV19 and TRBJ1-1, with 8 bases that match TRBD1. After removal of 4 bases from V and 4 bases from J, the junction contained 5 bases not matched to a gene. CDR1 is LNHDA, CDR2 SQIVND, per germline (reference sequence). The CDR3 totals 14 residues. The CDR3 nucleotides are TGTGCCAGTAGTACCAGGACAGGGTTCACTGAAGCTTTCTTT. Its translation is CASSTRTGFTEAFF. Combining the CDR3 with reference TRBV19 and TRBJ1-1 gives the whole variable domain DGGITQSPKYLFRKEGQNVTLSCEQNLNHDAMYWYRQDPGQGLRLIYYSQIVNDFQKGDIAEGYSVSREKKESFPLTVTSAQKNPTAFYLCASSTRTGFTEAFFGQGTRLTVV.

This clonotype appeared many times. This chain uses TRBV6-2 or TRBV6-3 with TRBJ1-2; no clear D. Germline CDR1 MNHEY, CDR2 SVGEGT. The V gene lost 0 bases and the J gene lost 1 base, with 9 bases spanning the gap. This CDR3 region has 15 residues. This chain's CDR3 is CASSYSELINYGYTF. CDR3 coding DNA: TGTGCCAGCAGTTACTCGGAGTTAATTAACTATGGCTACACCTTC.

The table lists this clonotype with many counts. V gene TRBV11-2 combines with J gene TRBJ1-1, with 9 bases identical to TRBD1. The CDR3 consists of 13 residues. The germline gives CDR1 SGHAT, CDR2 FQNNGV. V dropped 3 bases and J dropped 10; count of bases not matched to a gene: 6. The CDR3 nucleotides read TGTGCCAGCAGCTTGGAACAGGGGGCAGGAGCTTTCTTT. It is translated as CASSLEQGAGAFF. Together with reference TRBV11-2 and TRBJ1-1, the CDR3 gives the full variable domain: EAGVAQSPRYKIIEKRQSVAFWCNPISGHATLYWYQQILGQGPKLLIQFQNNGVVDDSQLPKDRFSAERLKGVDSTLKIQPAKLEDSAVYLCASSLEQGAGAFFGQGTRLTVV.

This clonotype occurred many times. The chain recombines TRBV6-1 with TRBJ2-2; D is ambiguous. The V gene's germline CDR1 is MNHNS and CDR2 SASEGT. The length of the CDR3 is 14 residues. Trimming took off 7 bases at V and 3 bases at J, with 12 bases between the two ends. Written as DNA, the CDR3 is TGTGCCAGCACCTCCGGCCCTTACACCGGGGAGCTGTTTTTT. It specifies CASTSGPYTGELFF.

The sample holds many counts of this clonotype. The chain recombines TRBV7-2 with TRBJ1-1; the D is unclear. Deletions cut 5 bases from V and 2 bases from J, with 9 bases between. CDR1 and CDR2 from the germline V gene are SGHTA and FQGNSA. The CDR3 extends over 13 amino acids. The CDR3 region is CASSPKLNTEAFF. The CDR3 region has the DNA TGTGCCAGCAGCCCAAAACTTAACACTGAAGCTTTCTTT.